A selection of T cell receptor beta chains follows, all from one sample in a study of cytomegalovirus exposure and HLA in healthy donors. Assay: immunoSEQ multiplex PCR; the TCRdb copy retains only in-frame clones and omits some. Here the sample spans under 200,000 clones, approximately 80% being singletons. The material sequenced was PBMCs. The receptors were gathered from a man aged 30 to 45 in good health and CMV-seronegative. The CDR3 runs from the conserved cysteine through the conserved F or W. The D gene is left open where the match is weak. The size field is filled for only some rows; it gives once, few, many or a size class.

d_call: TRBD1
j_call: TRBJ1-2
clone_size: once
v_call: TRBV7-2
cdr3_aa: CASSLNQGQGGDYGYTF
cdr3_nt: TGTGCCAGCAGCTTAAACCAAGGACAGGGAGGGGACTATGGCTACACCTTC

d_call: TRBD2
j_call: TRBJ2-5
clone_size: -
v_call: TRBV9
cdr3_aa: CASSVGASGGHQETQYF
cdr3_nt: TGTGCCAGCAGCGTAGGGGCTAGCGGGGGGCACCAAGAGACCCAGTACTTC

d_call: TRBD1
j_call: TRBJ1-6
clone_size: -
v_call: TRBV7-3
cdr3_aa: CASSLGQGVHYPLHF
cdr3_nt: TGTGCCAGCAGCTTAGGACAGGGTGTTCACTATCCCCTCCACTTT

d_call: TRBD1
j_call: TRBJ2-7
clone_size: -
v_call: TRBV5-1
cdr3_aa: CASSFGTGSYEQYF
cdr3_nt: TGCGCCAGCAGCTTCGGGACAGGTTCCTACGAGCAGTACTTC

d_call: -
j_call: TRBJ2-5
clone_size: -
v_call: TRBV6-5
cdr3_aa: CASSYSVQERETQYF
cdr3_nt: TGTGCCAGCAGTTACTCGGTACAGGAGCGAGAGACCCAGTACTTC

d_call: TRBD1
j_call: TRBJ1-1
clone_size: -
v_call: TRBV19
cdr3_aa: CASSIQGAGEAFF
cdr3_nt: TGTGCCAGTAGTATACAGGGGGCAGGCGAAGCTTTCTTT

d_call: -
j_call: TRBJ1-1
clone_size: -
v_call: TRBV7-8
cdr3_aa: CASSLRSRGTEAFF
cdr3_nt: TGTGCCAGCAGCTTACGGTCGCGGGGTACTGAAGCTTTCTTT

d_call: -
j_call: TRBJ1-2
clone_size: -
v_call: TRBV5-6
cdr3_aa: CASSLGGRAGFGYTF
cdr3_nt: TGTGCCAGCAGCTTGGGGGGGAGAGCGGGATTCGGCTACACCTTC

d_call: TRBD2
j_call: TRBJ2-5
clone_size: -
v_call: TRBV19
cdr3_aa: CASSIRGGAAETQYF
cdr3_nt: TGTGCCAGTAGTATTCGCGGGGGGGCCGCAGAGACCCAGTACTTC

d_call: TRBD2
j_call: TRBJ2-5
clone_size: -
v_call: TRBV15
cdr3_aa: CATSRTGGPKGGQETQYF
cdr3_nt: TGTGCCACCAGCCGAACGGGAGGTCCCAAAGGAGGACAAGAGACCCAGTACTTC

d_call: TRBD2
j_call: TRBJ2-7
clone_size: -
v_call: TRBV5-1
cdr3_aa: CASSLGGTSGYEQYF
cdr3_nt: TGCGCCAGCAGCTTGGGTGGGACTAGCGGCTACGAGCAGTACTTC

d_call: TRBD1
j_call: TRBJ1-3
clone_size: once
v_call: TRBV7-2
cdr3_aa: CASSARGQGSGNTIYF
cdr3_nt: TGTGCCAGCAGCGCACGTGGACAGGGATCGGGTAACACCATATATTTT

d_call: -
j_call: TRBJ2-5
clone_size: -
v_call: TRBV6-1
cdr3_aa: CASSASFYQETQYF
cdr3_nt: TGTGCCAGCAGTGCTAGCTTCTACCAAGAGACCCAGTACTTC

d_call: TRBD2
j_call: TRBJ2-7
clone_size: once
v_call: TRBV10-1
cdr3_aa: CASSESGLGAYEQYF
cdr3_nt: TGCGCCAGCAGTGAGTCGGGACTAGGCGCCTACGAGCAGTACTTC

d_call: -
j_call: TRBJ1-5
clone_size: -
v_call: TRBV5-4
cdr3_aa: CASSSGAGGNQPQHF
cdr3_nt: TGTGCCAGCAGCTCTGGGGCAGGGGGCAATCAGCCCCAGCATTTT

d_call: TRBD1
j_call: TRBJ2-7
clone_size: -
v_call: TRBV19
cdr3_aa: CASRDRGAYEQYF
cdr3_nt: TGTGCCAGTAGGGACAGGGGGGCCTACGAGCAGTACTTC

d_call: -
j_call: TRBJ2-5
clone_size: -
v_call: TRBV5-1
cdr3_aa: CASSLSGLEETQYF
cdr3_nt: TGCGCCAGCAGCTTGAGCGGACTGGAAGAGACCCAGTACTTC

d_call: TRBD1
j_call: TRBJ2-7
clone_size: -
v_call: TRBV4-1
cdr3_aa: CASSHGQGYEQYF
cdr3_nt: TGCGCCAGCAGCCACGGACAGGGCTACGAGCAGTACTTC

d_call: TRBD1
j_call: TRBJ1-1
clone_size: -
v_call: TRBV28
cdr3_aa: CASSLDTGGISAEAFF
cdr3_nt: TGTGCCAGCAGTTTAGATACAGGGGGCATCTCCGCTGAAGCTTTCTTT

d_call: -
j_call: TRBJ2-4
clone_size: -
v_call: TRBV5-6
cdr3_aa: CASSLVGGSKNIQYF
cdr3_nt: TGTGCCAGCAGCTTGGTCGGGGGATCCAAAAACATTCAGTACTTC

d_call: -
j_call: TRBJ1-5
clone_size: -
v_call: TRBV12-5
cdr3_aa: CASRGPNSNQPQHF
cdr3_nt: TGTGCTAGTCGAGGGCCTAATAGCAATCAGCCCCAGCATTTT

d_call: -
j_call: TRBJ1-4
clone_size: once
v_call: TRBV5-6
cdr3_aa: CASSITGGPGWEKLFF
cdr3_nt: TGTGCCAGCAGCATAACCGGGGGTCCGGGTTGGGAAAAACTGTTTTTT

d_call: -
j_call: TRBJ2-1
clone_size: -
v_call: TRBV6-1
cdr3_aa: CASSGYRDVDEQFF
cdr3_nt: TGTGCCAGCAGTGGGTACAGGGATGTGGATGAGCAGTTCTTC

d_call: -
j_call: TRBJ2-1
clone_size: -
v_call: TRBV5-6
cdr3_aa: CASSDPVGAYYNEQFF
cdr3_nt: TGTGCCAGCAGCGACCCCGTGGGGGCTTATTACAATGAGCAGTTCTTC

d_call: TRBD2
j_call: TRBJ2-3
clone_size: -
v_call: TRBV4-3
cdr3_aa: CASSQPLAGELGTQYF
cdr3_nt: TGCGCCAGCAGCCAGCCTCTAGCGGGAGAACTGGGTACGCAGTATTTT

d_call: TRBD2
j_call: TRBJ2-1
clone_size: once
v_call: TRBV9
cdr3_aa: CASSPQGSGGYNEQFF
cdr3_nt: TGTGCCAGCAGCCCGCAAGGTAGCGGGGGTTACAATGAGCAGTTCTTC

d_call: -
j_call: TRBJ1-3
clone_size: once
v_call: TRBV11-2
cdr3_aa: CASSLNRAGNTIYF
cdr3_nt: TGTGCCAGCAGCTTAAATCGCGCTGGAAACACCATATATTTT

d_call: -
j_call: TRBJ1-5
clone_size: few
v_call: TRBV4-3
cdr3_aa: CASSTGYSNQPQHF
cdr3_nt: TGCGCCAGCAGCACGGGGTATAGCAATCAGCCCCAGCATTTT

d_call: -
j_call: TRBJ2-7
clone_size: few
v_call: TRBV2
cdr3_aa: CASSPFYEQYF
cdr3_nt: TGTGCCAGCAGTCCCTTCTACGAGCAGTACTTC

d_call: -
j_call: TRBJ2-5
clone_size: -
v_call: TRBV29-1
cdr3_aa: CSVGLRREGRETQYF
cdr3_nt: TGCAGCGTTGGCCTGCGTCGTGAGGGTAGGGAGACCCAGTACTTC

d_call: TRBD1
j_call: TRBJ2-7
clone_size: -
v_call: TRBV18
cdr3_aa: CASSEKTGTGSSYEQYF
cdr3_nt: TGTGCCAGCTCAGAAAAGACCGGGACAGGGAGCTCCTACGAGCAGTACTTC

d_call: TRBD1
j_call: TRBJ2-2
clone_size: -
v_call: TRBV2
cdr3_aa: CASTGQGNTGELFF
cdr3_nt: TGTGCCAGCACGGGACAGGGTAACACCGGGGAGCTGTTTTTT

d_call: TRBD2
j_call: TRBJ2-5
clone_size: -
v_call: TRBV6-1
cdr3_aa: CASRGLAEETQYF
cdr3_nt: TGTGCCAGCAGGGGACTAGCGGAAGAGACCCAGTACTTC

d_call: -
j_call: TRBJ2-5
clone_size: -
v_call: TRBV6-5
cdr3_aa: CASSLEIGVGQETQYF
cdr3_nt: TGTGCCAGCAGTTTGGAAATCGGGGTGGGCCAAGAGACCCAGTACTTC

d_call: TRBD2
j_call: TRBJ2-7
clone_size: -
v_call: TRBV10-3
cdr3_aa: CAIRTTSGRSYEQYF
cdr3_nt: TGTGCCATCAGAACCACTAGCGGGAGGTCCTACGAGCAGTACTTC

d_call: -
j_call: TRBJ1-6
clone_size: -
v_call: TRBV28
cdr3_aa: CASSSSGRRDSPLHF
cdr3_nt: TGTGCCAGCAGTTCCTCAGGGCGCAGGGATTCACCCCTCCACTTT

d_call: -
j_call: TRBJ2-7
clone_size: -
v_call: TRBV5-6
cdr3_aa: CASSKPGLTYEQYF
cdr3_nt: TGTGCCAGCAGCAAACCGGGACTTACCTACGAGCAGTACTTC

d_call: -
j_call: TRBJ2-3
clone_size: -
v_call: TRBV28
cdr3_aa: CASSIPSSTDTQYF
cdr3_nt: TGTGCCAGCAGTATTCCTAGCAGTACAGATACGCAGTATTTT

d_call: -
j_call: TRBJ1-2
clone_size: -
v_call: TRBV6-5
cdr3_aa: CASTYSAVGGYTF
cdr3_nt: TGTGCCAGCACCTACTCGGCGGTCGGTGGCTACACCTTC

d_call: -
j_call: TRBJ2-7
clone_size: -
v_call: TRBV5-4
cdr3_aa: CASSLARSGYEQYF
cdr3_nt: TGTGCCAGCAGCTTGGCGAGGAGCGGGTACGAGCAGTACTTC

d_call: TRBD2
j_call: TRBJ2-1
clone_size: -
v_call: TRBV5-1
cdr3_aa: CASSLASGSVGEQFF
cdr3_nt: TGCGCCAGCAGCTTGGCTAGCGGGAGCGTCGGTGAGCAGTTCTTC

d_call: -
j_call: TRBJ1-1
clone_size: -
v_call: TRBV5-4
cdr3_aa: CASSTTGTEAFF
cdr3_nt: TGTGCCAGCAGTACGACCGGGACTGAAGCTTTCTTT

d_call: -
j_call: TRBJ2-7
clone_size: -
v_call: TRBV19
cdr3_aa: CASSLQHSYEQYF
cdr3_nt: TGTGCCAGTAGCCTTCAACACTCCTACGAGCAGTACTTC

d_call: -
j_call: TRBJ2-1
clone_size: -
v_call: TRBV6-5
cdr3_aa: CASSYSGYNEQFF
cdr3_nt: TGTGCCAGCAGTTATTCCGGGTACAATGAGCAGTTCTTC

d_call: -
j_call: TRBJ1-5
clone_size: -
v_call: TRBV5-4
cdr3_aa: CASSRNAGGNQPQHF
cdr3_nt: TGTGCCAGCAGCCGCAACGCGGGGGGCAATCAGCCCCAGCATTTT

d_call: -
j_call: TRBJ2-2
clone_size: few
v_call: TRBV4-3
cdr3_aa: CASSQETIRPGELFF
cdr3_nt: TGCGCCAGCAGCCAGGAGACTATCCGGCCCGGGGAGCTGTTTTTT

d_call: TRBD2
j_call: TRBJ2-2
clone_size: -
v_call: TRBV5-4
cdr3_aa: CASSSGLVESGELFF
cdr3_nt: TGTGCCAGCAGCTCCGGACTAGTTGAGTCCGGGGAGCTGTTTTTT